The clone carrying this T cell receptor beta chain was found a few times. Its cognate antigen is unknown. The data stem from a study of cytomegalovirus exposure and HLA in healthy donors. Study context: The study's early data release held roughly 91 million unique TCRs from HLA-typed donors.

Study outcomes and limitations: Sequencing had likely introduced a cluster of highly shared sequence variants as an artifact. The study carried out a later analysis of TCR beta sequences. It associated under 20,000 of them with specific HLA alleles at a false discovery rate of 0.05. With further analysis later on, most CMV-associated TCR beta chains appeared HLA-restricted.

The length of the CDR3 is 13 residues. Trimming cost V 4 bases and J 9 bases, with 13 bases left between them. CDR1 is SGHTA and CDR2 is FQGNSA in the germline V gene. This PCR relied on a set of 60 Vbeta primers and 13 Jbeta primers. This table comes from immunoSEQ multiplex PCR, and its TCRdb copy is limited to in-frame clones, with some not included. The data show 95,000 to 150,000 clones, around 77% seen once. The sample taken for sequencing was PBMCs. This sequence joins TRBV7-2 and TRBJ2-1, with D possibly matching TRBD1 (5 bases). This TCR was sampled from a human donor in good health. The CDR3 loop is CASSSTSGIEQFF. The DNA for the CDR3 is TGTGCCAGCAGCTCCACCTCAGGGATTGAGCAGTTCTTC.